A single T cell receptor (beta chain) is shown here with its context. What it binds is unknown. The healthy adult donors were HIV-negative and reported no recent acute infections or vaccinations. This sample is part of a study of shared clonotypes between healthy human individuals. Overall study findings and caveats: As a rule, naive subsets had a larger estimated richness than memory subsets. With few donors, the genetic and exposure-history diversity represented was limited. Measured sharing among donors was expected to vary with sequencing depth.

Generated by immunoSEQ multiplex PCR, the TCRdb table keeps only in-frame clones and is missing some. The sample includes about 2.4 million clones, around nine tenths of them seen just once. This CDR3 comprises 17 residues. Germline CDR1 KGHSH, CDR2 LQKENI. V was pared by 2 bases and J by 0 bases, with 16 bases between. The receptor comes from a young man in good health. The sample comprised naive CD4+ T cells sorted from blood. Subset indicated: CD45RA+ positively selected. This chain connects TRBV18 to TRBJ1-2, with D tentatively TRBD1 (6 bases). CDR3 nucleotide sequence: TGTGCCAGCTCACCAAATATCGGGACAAATACTAACTATGGCTACACCTTC. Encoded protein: CASSPNIGTNTNYGYTF.